The T cell receptor beta chain described here comes from a study of CD8 T cells in ankylosing spondylitis. There are a few counts of this clonotype. Each CDR3 protein is one row after TCRdb ran MiXCR on the 5' RACE reads. Here the sample spans approximately 16,000 distinct CDR3 sequences, roughly 8.2% being singletons. Germline CDR1 is SGHTA and CDR2 is FQGTGA. V lost 1 base to trimming and J lost 7 bases; unmatched junction nucleotides: 5. This CDR3 region has 16 residues. This chain connects TRBV7-3 to TRBJ1-6; TRBD1 agrees at 9 bases. The sample was blood. This clonotype was obtained from a male donor with ankylosing spondylitis or in good health (not recorded which). This CDR3 reads CASSLKGQGANSPLHF. In nucleotides, the CDR3 is TGTGCCAGCAGCTTAAAGGGACAGGGTGCAAATTCACCCCTCCACTTT.